One sample yielded the 25 T cell receptor beta chains listed below, sequenced in a study of spatial heterogeneity in lung cancer. Study-wide results and limits: Expanded alpha and beta TCR counts within tumors tracked tumor mutation counts.

TCRdb recomputed calls from the 5' RACE reads with MiXCR, one row per CDR3 protein. The table shows about 8,400 distinct CDR3 sequences, with 5% occurring only once. Time point here: sample taken at primary tumor resection. These receptors lack a known antigen. This specimen consisted of lung tumor tissue, obtained at surgery. These receptors originate from a female donor with early-stage non-small cell lung cancer.

This clonotype was seen ten or more times. The rearrangement joins TRBV5-1 to TRBJ2-2; 11 positions match TRBD2. The CDR3 length is 18 residues. V gave up 4 bases and J gave up 3 bases; unmatched junction bases: 11. Germline V gene lookup returns CDR1 SGHRS and CDR2 YFSETQ. This CDR3 reads CASSRLAGGPSDTGELFF. As DNA, the CDR3 is TGCGCCAGCAGCCGTCTAGCGGGAGGACCGTCGGACACCGGGGAGCTGTTTTTT. The full variable domain, completed using reference TRBV5-1 and TRBJ2-2, is KAGVTQTPRYLIKTRGQQVTLSCSPISGHRSVSWYQQTPGQGLQFLFEYFSETQRNKGNFPGRFSGRQFSNSRSEMNVSTLELGDSALYLCASSRLAGGPSDTGELFFGEGSRLTVL.

This clonotype occurred many times. The chain has TRBV6-5 and TRBJ2-3; 7 bases match TRBD1. J was trimmed by 2 bases and V by 5 bases; bases with no gene match: 19. Germline lookup yields CDR1 MNHEY and CDR2 SVGAGI. This CDR3 has 19 residues. This CDR3 is CASSLFPPLIDRDTDTQYF. The CDR3 region has the DNA TGTGCCAGCAGTCTCTTTCCTCCTCTTATCGACAGGGACACAGATACGCAGTATTTT.

This clonotype has a count of ten or more. The chain links TRBV10-3 to TRBJ2-6; the match to TRBD1 covers 8 bases. This CDR3 has 16 residues. Germline V gene sequence: CDR1 ENHRY, CDR2 SYGVKD. V trimming: 5 bases; J trimming: 2 bases; junction bases outside the gene matches: 5. CDR3 DNA: TGTGCCATCAGTACGGGACAGGCAACTGGGGCCAACGTCCTGACTTTC. It translates to CAISTGQATGANVLTF.

The sample holds many counts of this clonotype. This chain uses TRBV11-2 with TRBJ2-1; 12 nucleotides agree with TRBD2. The CDR3 spans 16 residues. After removal of 1 base from V and 8 bases from J, the junction contained 6 bases not matched to a gene. CDR1 and CDR2 (germline): SGHAT, FQNNGV. CDR3 nucleotide sequence: TGTGCCAGCAGCTTAGGATCCGGACTAGCGGGATATGAGCAGTTCTTC. This translates into CASSLGSGLAGYEQFF.

In this sample, this clonotype turned up many times. This chain connects TRBV3-1 to TRBJ2-1; 14 nucleotides align to TRBD2. The V segment lost 4 bases and the J segment 6 bases; nucleotides outside the gene matches: 8. This CDR3 is 17 amino acids long. Germline V lookup: CDR1 LGHDT, CDR2 YNNKEL (reference sequence). Here the CDR3 reads CASSLRLAGGPGNEQFF. As DNA, the CDR3 is TGTGCCAGCAGCCTCCGACTAGCGGGAGGGCCCGGCAATGAGCAGTTCTTC.

This clonotype was detected ten times or more. The chain uses TRBV10-3 and TRBJ2-1; 8 bases are a match to TRBD2. The CDR3 runs to 17 residues. The germline V gene has CDR1 ENHRY and CDR2 SYGVKD. Losses at the gene ends were 4 bases for V and 1 base for J; bases not matched to a gene: 9. The CDR3 DNA reads as TGTGCCATCAGTGTCTCGGGGGGGCCTTTATCCTACAATGAGCAGTTCTTC. This gives the protein CAISVSGGPLSYNEQFF.

The rearrangement uses TRBV19 and TRBJ2-7; possibly TRBD2 for D (6 bases). From germline, CDR1 is LNHDA and CDR2 SQIVND (reference sequence). The CDR3 totals 13 residues. Deletions cut 4 bases from V and 3 bases from J, with 10 bases between. The DNA for the CDR3 is TGTGCCAGTAGTACGGAGGGCGGCTACGAGCAGTACTTC. Protein: CASSTEGGYEQYF.

This clonotype showed up many times. The chain uses TRBV7-6 and TRBJ2-5; TRBD2 matches 8 bases. The V gene's germline CDR1 is SGHVS and CDR2 FNYEAQ. The CDR3 is 16 residues long. V shed 3 bases, J shed 0 bases, and the junction held 6 bases outside the gene matches. This CDR3 is CASSLRASGHQETQYF. The CDR3 nucleotides are TGTGCCAGCAGCTTGCGGGCTAGCGGGCACCAAGAGACCCAGTACTTC.

The chain joins TRBV3-1 to TRBJ2-7; D is uncertain. The V and J ends lost 1 base and 0 bases respectively, with 10 bases between them. This CDR3 comprises 15 residues. CDR1 is LGHDT, CDR2 YNNKEL, per germline (reference sequence). CDR3 in DNA: TGTGCCAGCAGCCAAGGCTATCTGAGCTCCTACGAGCAGTACTTC. Translating gives CASSQGYLSSYEQYF.

By frequency in the sample, this clonotype is medium-sized. The rearrangement uses TRBV11-3 and TRBJ2-3; a weak D match, TRBD2 (6 bases). The CDR3 extends over 17 amino acids. Trimming cost V 4 bases and J 1 base, with 18 bases left between them. Germline V gene sequence: CDR1 SGHNT, CDR2 YENEEA. This CDR3 reads CASSSPLGSGGTDTQYF. Here the CDR3 DNA reads TGTGCCAGCAGCTCGCCTCTAGGTAGCGGAGGCACAGATACGCAGTATTTT.

This clonotype has at least ten counts. The chain couples TRBV6-5 to TRBJ2-5; possibly TRBD1 for D (5 bases). V was shortened by 1 base and J by 9 bases, with 6 bases between the two germline ends. CDR3 length: 11 amino acids. Germline V gene data show CDR1 as MNHEY and CDR2 as SVGAGI. The CDR3 sequence: CASSYLGAQYF. CDR3 nucleotides: TGTGCCAGCAGTTACTTAGGGGCCCAGTACTTC.

This clonotype showed up many times. As DNA, the CDR3 is TGCGCCAGCAGTCACCAGAGACAGGGCGGGGAAAAACTGTTTTTT. Encoded protein: CASSHQRQGGEKLFF. The chain recombines TRBV23-1 with TRBJ1-4; 7 bases are shared with TRBD1. TRBV23-1 is sorted into the ORF group, with uncertain function. CDR3 length equals 15 residues. The V and J ends lost 3 bases and 8 bases, in that order; junction bases with no gene match: 9.

This clonotype was observed at least ten times. The chain joins TRBV20-1 to TRBJ2-7, with D perhaps matching TRBD2 (6 bases). Trimming pared 7 bases from V and 5 bases from J, leaving 21 bases between. There are 14 residues in the CDR3. CDR1 and CDR2 (germline): DFQATT, SNEGSKA (reference sequence). The CDR3 is CSVNQEWRENEQYF. Written as DNA, the CDR3 is TGCAGTGTCAACCAGGAATGGAGGGAGAACGAGCAGTACTTC.

In this sample, this clonotype is medium-sized. The CDR3 coding sequence is TGTGCCAGCAGTTTACATACGGGGGCGGAGGCCACTGAAGCTTTCTTT. Residues: CASSLHTGAEATEAFF. The V call is TRBV28, the J call TRBJ1-1; D might be TRBD1 (6 bases). Germline V CDR1 and CDR2: MDHEN, SYDVKM. The CDR3 runs 16 residues. Trimming took 2 bases from V and 4 from J, leaving 17 bases between them.

Within the sample, this clonotype is medium-sized. This rearrangement joins TRBV6-1 to TRBJ2-5; no firm D call. The CDR3 totals 16 residues. The germline CDR1 and CDR2 sequences are MNHNS and SASEGT. Trimming took 4 bases from V and 1 from J, leaving 16 bases between them. CDR3 bases: TGTGCCAGCAGTGTGCTTGGGCTAGAGCCCCAAGAGACCCAGTACTTC. This encodes CASSVLGLEPQETQYF.

This clonotype was counted at least ten times. The rearrangement uses TRBV20-1 and TRBJ2-4, with TRBD1 as a possible D gene (6 bases). The length of the CDR3 is 12 residues. Per germline, CDR1 DFQATT and CDR2 SNEGSKA (reference sequence). With 3 bases removed from V and 3 bases from J, the gap between germline ends came to 6 bases. The CDR3 region is CSARDSKNIQYF. The CDR3 nucleotides are TGCAGTGCTAGGGACAGCAAAAACATTCAGTACTTC.

This clonotype was picked up a small number of times. This rearrangement joins TRBV19 to TRBJ1-5, with a weak D call TRBD1 (5 bases). Germline lookup yields CDR1 LNHDA and CDR2 SQIVND (reference sequence). The CDR3 is made up of 10 amino acids. The V end lost 10 bases, the J end lost 12 bases, and 13 bases lay between the germline ends. The DNA of the CDR3 is TGTGCCACGGGGGACTTGCGCCAGCATTTT. It is translated as CATGDLRQHF. Full variable domain (remainder filled in from reference TRBV19 and TRBJ1-5): DGGITQSPKYLFRKEGQNVTLSCEQNLNHDAMYWYRQDPGQGLRLIYYSQIVNDFQKGDIAEGYSVSREKKESFPLTVTSAQKNPTAFYLCATGDLRQHFGDGTRLSIL.

This clonotype is labeled as medium-sized. CDR3 sequence: CASSQDSGGYEQYF. For the CDR3, the DNA is TGCGCCAGCAGCCAAGATTCAGGGGGCTACGAGCAGTACTTC. V gene TRBV4-1 combines with J gene TRBJ2-7; 7 positions match TRBD1. The CDR3 consists of 14 residues. V lost 0 bases, J lost 3 bases, and 2 bases stayed unmatched. CDR1 and CDR2 from the germline V gene are MGHRA and YSYEKL.

This clonotype was seen at least ten times. The V call is TRBV5-1, the J call TRBJ1-1; D uncertain. V lost 0 bases and J 0 bases, leaving 12 bases between the germline ends. The CDR3 loop spans 16 amino acids. Germline CDR1 reads SGHRS; CDR2 reads YFSETQ. This chain's CDR3 is CASSLGGGSLNTEAFF. Here the CDR3 DNA reads TGCGCCAGCAGCTTGGGTGGAGGATCTCTGAACACTGAAGCTTTCTTT.

Relative to its sample, this clonotype is medium-sized (0.01 to 0.1%). J is TRBJ2-3 and V is TRBV20-1, with D possibly matching TRBD2 (5 bases). The germline V gene encodes CDR1 DFQATT and CDR2 SNEGSKA (reference sequence). This CDR3 spans 13 amino acids. The ends were cut back, 7 bases at V and 1 base at J, with 12 bases in the middle. CDR3 sequence (DNA): TGCAGTGTGGAGGCTAGAGGCACAGATACGCAGTATTTT. Its translation: CSVEARGTDTQYF.

At least ten counts were recorded for this clonotype. The chain joins TRBV5-1 to TRBJ1-6; maybe TRBD1 (5 bases). Looked up from germline, CDR1 is SGHRS and CDR2 is YFSETQ. V lost 3 bases, J lost 8 bases, and 15 bases lay in between. The CDR3 has 15 residues. The CDR3 region has the DNA TGCGCCAGCAGCTCGGAGGGACTTTTGGATTCACCCCTCCACTTT. It codes for CASSSEGLLDSPLHF.

At least ten counts were recorded for this clonotype. This sequence joins TRBV5-1 and TRBJ2-5; 9 nucleotides agree with TRBD2. Germline CDR1 and CDR2: SGHRS and YFSETQ. CDR3 length equals 13 residues. V gave up 7 bases and J gave up 7 bases; unmatched junction bases: 8. CDR3 in DNA: TGCGCCAGCTTAGGGACTAGCATGGGGACCCAGTACTTC. It translates to CASLGTSMGTQYF.

This clonotype was seen at least ten times. J is TRBJ2-1 and V is TRBV18, with 7 nucleotides matching TRBD2. Germline CDR1 reads KGHSH; CDR2 reads LQKENI. The CDR3 sequence is 15 residues long. Germline trimming cut 3 bases from V and 5 bases from J; bases unmatched to any gene: 7. The CDR3 here is CASSPGGPLNNEQFF. The CDR3 DNA follows: TGTGCCAGCTCACCGGGAGGGCCTCTAAACAATGAGCAGTTCTTC.

Sample share makes this clonotype medium-sized (0.01 to 0.1%). This chain uses TRBV4-2 with TRBJ2-3; D uncertain. CDR1 and CDR2 from the germline V gene are LGHNA and YNFKEQ. The germline V and J ends were trimmed by 2 bases and 3 bases, with 6 bases remaining between them. The CDR3 loop spans 13 amino acids. In nucleotides, the CDR3 is TGTGCCAGCAGCCAACATCAAACAGATACGCAGTATTTT. It yields the protein CASSQHQTDTQYF.

This clonotype is judged medium-sized. The chain has TRBV6-6 and TRBJ1-5; D possibly corresponds to TRBD1 (5 bases). Trimming stripped 8 bases from V and 2 bases from J, with 16 bases between. This CDR3 has 15 amino acids. Germline CDR1 reads MNHNY; CDR2 reads SVGAGI (reference sequence). CDR3 nucleotide sequence: TGTGCCAGCTCGAATCGTGGGACCGGCAATCAGCCCCAGCATTTT. Residues: CASSNRGTGNQPQHF.